Presented here are 2 T cell receptor beta chains from one specimen sequenced in a study of early T cells in non-severe SARS-CoV-2 infection. MiXCR, applied by TCRdb to the 5' RACE reads, yields one record per CDR3 protein. The sample consists of about 25,000 distinct CDR3 sequences, about 4% of them appearing once. The sample was whole blood. The receptors were gathered from an adult who was a healthcare worker with PCR-confirmed SARS-CoV-2 infection or an uninfected control (not recorded which).

This clonotype was observed at least ten times. The chain joins TRBV29-1 to TRBJ2-1; 16 bases line up with TRBD2. The germline gives CDR1 SQVTM, CDR2 ANQGSEA. Trimming took 6 bases from V and 10 from J; bases not matched to a gene: 6. The CDR3 length is 14 residues. CDR3 region: CSVEGLAGGGEQFF. Written as DNA, the CDR3 is TGCAGCGTCGAGGGACTAGCGGGAGGGGGCGAGCAGTTCTTC.

Ten or more counts support this clonotype. V and J are TRBV6-2 or TRBV6-3 and TRBJ2-6; 11 positions match TRBD2. Germline CDR1 reads MNHEY; CDR2 reads SVGEGT. The CDR3 has 18 residues. V shed 0 bases and J 2 bases; nucleotides not matched to a gene: 3. CDR3: CASSYSLAGDPGANVLTF. The CDR3 nucleotides read TGTGCCAGCAGTTACTCACTAGCGGGAGACCCTGGGGCCAACGTCCTGACTTTC.